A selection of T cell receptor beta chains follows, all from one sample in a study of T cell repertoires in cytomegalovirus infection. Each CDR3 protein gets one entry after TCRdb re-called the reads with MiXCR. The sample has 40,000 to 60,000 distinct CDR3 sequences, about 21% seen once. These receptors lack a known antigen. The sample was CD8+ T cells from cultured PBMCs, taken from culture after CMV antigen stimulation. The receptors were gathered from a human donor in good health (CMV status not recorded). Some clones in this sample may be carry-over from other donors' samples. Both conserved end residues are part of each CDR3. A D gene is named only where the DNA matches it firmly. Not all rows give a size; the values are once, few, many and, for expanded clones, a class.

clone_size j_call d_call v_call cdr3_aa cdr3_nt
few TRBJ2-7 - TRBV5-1 CASHNRAVSYEQYF TGCGCCAGCCACAACAGGGCGGTCTCCTACGAGCAGTACTTC
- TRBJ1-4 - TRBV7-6 CASSPQSLATNEKLFF TGTGCCAGCAGCCCCCAGAGTCTGGCAACTAATGAAAAACTGTTTTTT
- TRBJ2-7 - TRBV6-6 CASRTKQYPYEQYF TGTGCCAGCAGAACCAAACAGTATCCCTACGAGCAGTACTTC
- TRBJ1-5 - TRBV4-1 CASSQDQDSYNQPQHF TGCGCCAGCAGCCAAGATCAGGACAGCTACAATCAGCCCCAGCATTTT
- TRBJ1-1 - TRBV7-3 CASSLSGSMNTEAFF TGTGCCAGCAGCTTAAGTGGTTCTATGAACACTGAAGCTTTCTTT
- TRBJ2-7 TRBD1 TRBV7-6 CASKMDRAIDEQYF TGTGCCTCCAAGATGGACAGGGCAATCGACGAGCAGTACTTC
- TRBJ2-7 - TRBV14 CASSQQSVYEQYF TGTGCCAGCAGCCAACAGTCCGTCTACGAGCAGTACTTC
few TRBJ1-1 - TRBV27 CASSFWRDTEAFF TGTGCCAGCAGTTTCTGGAGAGACACTGAAGCTTTCTTT
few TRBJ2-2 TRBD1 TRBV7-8 CASYNRGQGPTGELFF TGTGCCAGCTATAATCGGGGACAGGGCCCCACCGGGGAGCTGTTTTTT
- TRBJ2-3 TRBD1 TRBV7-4 CASSLGDRATDTQYF TGTGCCAGCAGCTTAGGGGACAGGGCCACAGATACGCAGTATTTT
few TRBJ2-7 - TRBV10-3 CAISEPYEGNEQYF TGTGCCATCAGTGAGCCCTACGAGGGGAACGAGCAGTACTTC
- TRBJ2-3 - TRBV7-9 CASSLSGSTDTQYF TGTGCCAGCAGCCTTAGCGGTAGCACAGATACGCAGTATTTT
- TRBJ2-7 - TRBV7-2 CASSLNRGNEQYF TGTGCCAGCAGCTTAAATCGGGGTAACGAGCAGTACTTC
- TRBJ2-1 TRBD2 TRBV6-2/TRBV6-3 CASSTRSGRAWEFF TGTGCCAGCAGTACTCGTAGCGGGAGGGCCTGGGAGTTCTTC
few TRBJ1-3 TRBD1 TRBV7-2 CASSAGTVGNTIYF TGTGCCAGCAGCGCCGGGACAGTGGGAAACACCATATATTTT
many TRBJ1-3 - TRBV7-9 CASRPPGQAKLTIYF TGTGCCAGCAGACCGCCGGGACAAGCCAAGCTTACCATATATTTT
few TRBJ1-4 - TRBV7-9 CASSPPRDGLNEKLFF TGTGCCAGCAGCCCCCCCCGGGACGGCCTTAATGAAAAACTGTTTTTT
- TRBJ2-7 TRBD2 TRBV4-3 CASSQGVAGASYEQYF TGCGCCAGCAGCCAAGGGGTAGCGGGTGCCTCCTACGAGCAGTACTTC
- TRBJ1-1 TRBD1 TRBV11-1 CASSPRTGGRRTEAFF TGTGCCAGCAGCCCCCGGACAGGGGGAAGAAGAACTGAAGCTTTCTTT
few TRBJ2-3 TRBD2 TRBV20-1 CSARGPAGGTDTQYF TGCAGTGCTAGAGGACCAGCGGGGGGCACAGATACGCAGTATTTT
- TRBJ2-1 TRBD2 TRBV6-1 CASNQGLAGGPGYNEQFF TGTGCCAGCAACCAGGGACTAGCGGGAGGGCCGGGCTACAATGAGCAGTTCTTC
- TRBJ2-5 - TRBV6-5 CASSYSATGETQYF TGTGCCAGCAGTTACTCGGCCACGGGCGAGACCCAGTACTTC
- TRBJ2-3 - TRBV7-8 CASSFDRPPDTQYF TGTGCCAGCAGCTTCGACAGGCCCCCAGATACGCAGTATTTT
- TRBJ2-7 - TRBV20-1 CSARDYLSASEQYF TGCAGTGCTAGAGACTACCTCTCGGCGAGCGAGCAGTACTTC
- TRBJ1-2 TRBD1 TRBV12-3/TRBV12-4 CASSFQDRETYGYTF TGTGCCAGCAGTTTCCAGGACAGGGAGACCTATGGCTACACCTTC
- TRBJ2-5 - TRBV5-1 CASKGGKTETQYF TGCGCCAGCAAGGGGGGTAAGACGGAGACCCAGTACTTC
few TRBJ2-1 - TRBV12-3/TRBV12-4 CASTGGEVYNEQFF TGTGCCAGCACCGGGGGAGAGGTCTACAATGAGCAGTTCTTC
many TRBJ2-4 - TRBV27 CASSWGSSGKNIQYF TGTGCCAGCAGTTGGGGGAGTAGCGGCAAAAACATTCAGTACTTC
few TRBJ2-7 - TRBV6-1 CASSYYPSSYEQYF TGTGCCAGCAGTTATTATCCGAGCTCCTACGAGCAGTACTTC
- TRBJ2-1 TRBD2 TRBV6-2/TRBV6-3 CASLSQQTSGGGKQFF TGTGCCAGCCTCAGCCAACAAACTAGCGGGGGGGGAAAGCAGTTCTTC
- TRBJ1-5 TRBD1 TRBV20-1 CSAGTGSAREPQHF TGCAGTGCGGGGACAGGGTCTGCACGGGAGCCCCAGCATTTT
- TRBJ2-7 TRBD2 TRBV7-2 CASSLGPAGARYEQYF TGTGCCAGCAGCTTAGGGCCAGCGGGGGCCCGCTACGAGCAGTACTTC
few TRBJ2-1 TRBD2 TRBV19 CASSIGASGSGRAYNEQFF TGTGCCAGTAGTATTGGGGCTAGCGGGAGCGGTCGGGCCTACAATGAGCAGTTCTTC
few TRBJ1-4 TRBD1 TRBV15 CATSANRGRPEKLFF TGTGCCACCAGCGCTAACAGGGGGCGCCCTGAAAAACTGTTTTTT
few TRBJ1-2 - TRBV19 CASTPQIRSQSYTF TGTGCCAGTACCCCACAAATTCGGTCCCAGAGCTACACCTTC
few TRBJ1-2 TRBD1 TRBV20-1 CSARVTGVESFYGYTF TGCAGTGCTAGAGTAACAGGGGTAGAGTCGTTCTATGGCTACACCTTC
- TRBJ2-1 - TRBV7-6 CASSLGDYNEQFF TGTGCCAGCAGCTTAGGGGATTACAATGAGCAGTTCTTC
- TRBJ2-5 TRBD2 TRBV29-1 CSVEAASGGASETQYF TGCAGCGTTGAAGCTGCTAGCGGGGGGGCCTCAGAGACCCAGTACTTC